This T cell receptor (beta chain) was profiled in a study of T cells after yellow fever vaccination. Note on this clonotype: The antigen remains unidentified.

CDR3 size: 15 residues. Germline values: CDR1 SGHRS, CDR2 YFSETQ. The V end lost 0 bases, the J end lost 8 bases, and 12 bases lay between the germline ends. The authors made TCR cDNA by 5'RACE template switching, adding a universal primer site and UMIs. One entry per CDR3 protein results from TCRdb running MiXCR on the 5' RACE reads. The data contain 300,000 or so distinct CDR3 sequences, under 9% of them seen just once; the ten biggest clones take up 3% to 4%. Study-wide findings and caveats: After the booster, approximately 96% of CD4 and more than 85% of CD8 primary-response clones were re-detected.

The TCR comes from a man aged 18 to 29 who received the YFV17D yellow fever vaccine. Sequenced here: CD4+ T cells sorted from PBMCs, sampled 5 days after the yellow fever booster vaccination. The chain is built from TRBV5-1 and TRBJ1-6; no firm D call. The CDR3 loop reads CASSLAGPSYSPLHF. CDR3 in DNA: TGCGCCAGCAGCTTGGCCGGCCCCAGTTATTCACCCCTCCACTTT.